Sequencing of this T cell receptor (beta chain) was carried out in a study of technical replicates of blood from several donors (dated 2017 in TCRdb). There are 14 amino acids in the CDR3, from cysteine to phenylalanine inclusive. The entry retains the CDR3 DNA only, 42 bases that are in frame from base 1. The V end loses 0 bases and the J end loses 0 bases, and a stretch of 8 bases separates them. CDR1 and CDR2 are read off the germline V gene (reference sequence) as GTSNPN and SVGIG. With regard to this clone: What antigen it recognizes has not been identified. No base quality values were provided; no much bigger clone lies one nucleotide off.

Libraries came from the immunoSEQ multiplex PCR assay. Entries here come from immuneACCESS through TCRdb and include only in-frame sequences with V and J called. Some clones fail to appear in such tables; in the studies checked, an unresolved V gene covers under half of the shortfall, and the cause of the remainder is unknown. The sample includes about 100,000 clones, with 95% observed a single time. The top ten hold around 0.21% of the sample. This receptor was identified in a human donor in good health. The receptor chain draws on TRBV30 and TRBJ2-5; the D gene remains uncertain. Sample: T cells isolated from PBMCs. CDR3 sequence: CAWSVRVYQETQYF. Read as DNA, the sequence is TGTGCCTGGAGTGTACGGGTGTACCAAGAGACCCAGTACTTC.